These T cell receptor beta chains were read from a single sample in a study of T cell changes during pregnancy in multiple sclerosis. Clones were sequenced by immunoSEQ multiplex PCR, and TCRdb holds only the in-frame ones, with some missing. Among tens of thousands of clones listed, just over 90% were seen once. This material consisted of CD4+ T cells from peripheral blood mononuclear cells, taken in the second trimester of pregnancy. These receptors were obtained from a female donor with multiple sclerosis, enrolled in a pregnancy study. Both conserved end residues are part of each CDR3. Each record gives: clone size, D gene, J gene, V gene, CDR3 DNA, CDR3 protein. D genes are given only for firm matches. Clone size is stated in some rows and not others, as once, few, many or a class when expanded.

-,TRBD1,TRBJ2-7,TRBV5-4,TGTGCCAGCAGCCCCCGGACAGGGGGTTCCCTTCTCCACGAGCAGTACTTC,CASSPRTGGSLLHEQYF
-,-,TRBJ1-5,TRBV2,TGTGCCAGCAGTGAATTTGGGCAGGGCAATCAGCCCCAGCATTTT,CASSEFGQGNQPQHF
-,-,TRBJ1-2,TRBV11-2,TGTGCCAGCAGCCATGGGAGTGCCTATGGCTACACCTTC,CASSHGSAYGYTF
-,-,TRBJ1-5,TRBV18,TGTGCCAGCTCACCACTAGGGGGATATAGCAATCAGCCCCAGCATTTT,CASSPLGGYSNQPQHF
-,-,TRBJ1-1,TRBV19,TGTGCCAGTAGTATGGGCAGGGTTGGTGAAGCTTTCTTT,CASSMGRVGEAFF
once,-,TRBJ2-5,TRBV7-8,TGTGCCAGCAGCCCGCGACTAGTCTCGGAGACCCAGTACTTC,CASSPRLVSETQYF
-,-,TRBJ1-5,TRBV10-3,TGTGCCACAGGCCCCAGCAATCAGCCCCAGCATTTT,CATGPSNQPQHF
-,TRBD1,TRBJ2-2,TRBV6-1,TGTGCCAGCAGACCAACACAGGGGGCGCGAGGGGAGCTGTTTTTT,CASRPTQGARGELFF
-,TRBD2,TRBJ2-7,TRBV19,TGTGCCAGTAGTCTAGCGGGAGCACTTCACGAGCAGTACTTC,CASSLAGALHEQYF
few,-,TRBJ1-1,TRBV11-2,TGTGCCAGCAGCTTAGTTGGGGCTTTGAACACTGAAGCTTTCTTT,CASSLVGALNTEAFF
-,-,TRBJ2-7,TRBV5-1,TGCGCCAGCAGCTTGGCGGGGAGTTGGGGTTCGAGCTCCTACGAGCAGTACTTC,CASSLAGSWGSSSYEQYF
-,TRBD2,TRBJ2-1,TRBV28,TGTGCCAGCAGTCTCCCCTCTCCTAGCGGGGTGCTTGAGCAGTTCTTC,CASSLPSPSGVLEQFF
-,TRBD2,TRBJ2-1,TRBV28,TGTGCCAGCAGTTCGCTGGGAGCTAGCGGGCATGAGCAGTTCTTC,CASSSLGASGHEQFF
-,-,TRBJ2-2,TRBV6-5,TGTGCCAGCAAGGTGGGGGGTGGCGGGGAGCTGTTTTTT,CASKVGGGGELFF
-,-,TRBJ2-1,TRBV19,TGTGCCAGTAGTATCTTAACCGGCCTAGGGGACAATGAGCAGTTCTTC,CASSILTGLGDNEQFF
-,TRBD2,TRBJ2-5,TRBV7-7,TGTGCCAGCAGCTTACTAGCGGGAAAAGAGACCCAGTACTTC,CASSLLAGKETQYF
-,-,TRBJ2-5,TRBV9,TGTGCCAGCAGCGTAGGTGGCCCAGAGACCCAGTACTTC,CASSVGGPETQYF
-,TRBD1,TRBJ2-6,TRBV7-6,TGTGCCAGCAGCTCGGGACAGCCAAACTCTGGGGCCAACGTCCTGACTTTC,CASSSGQPNSGANVLTF
-,TRBD1,TRBJ1-1,TRBV19,TGTGCCTCCACAGGGGGGGTGGTGAACACTGAAGCTTTCTTT,CASTGGVVNTEAFF
-,-,TRBJ2-7,TRBV9,TGTGCCAGCAGCGTAGCTATGGGGCTAGGCGAGCAGTACTTC,CASSVAMGLGEQYF
-,-,TRBJ2-6,TRBV5-1,TGCGCCAGCAGCTTGGAGCCAGGCGTCCCCTCTGGGGCCAACGTCCTGACTTTC,CASSLEPGVPSGANVLTF
once,TRBD1,TRBJ2-5,TRBV2,TGTGCCAGCAGTGAAAGGGCAGGGGGTAAAGAGACCCAGTACTTC,CASSERAGGKETQYF
-,-,TRBJ1-1,TRBV19,TGTGCCAGTAGTATGGAACCGGGAAGAAACACTGAAGCTTTCTTT,CASSMEPGRNTEAFF
-,-,TRBJ1-3,TRBV19,TGTGCCAGTAGTGCTACTCGCCGACAAGACTCTGGAAACACCATATATTTT,CASSATRRQDSGNTIYF
-,-,TRBJ2-5,TRBV11-2,TGTGCCAGCAGCTTAGATTTTGGGCAGCCCCAAGAGACCCAGTACTTC,CASSLDFGQPQETQYF
-,-,TRBJ1-2,TRBV30,TGTGCCTGGAGTGTAAACTCACAGAGCGGCTACACCTTC,CAWSVNSQSGYTF
-,-,TRBJ1-4,TRBV2,TGTGCCAGCAGGTTAGACAGTGGGAATGAAAAACTGTTTTTT,CASRLDSGNEKLFF